This entry lists 12 T cell receptor beta chains sequenced from one sample in a study of Ad26.COV2.S vaccination and SARS-CoV-2 variants. TCRdb keeps only in-frame clones here, not all; method: immunoSEQ multiplex PCR. This table holds 200,000 to 300,000 clones, 88% found once. This sample's treatment: over 15 received Ad26.COV2.S at low or high dose, single or two shots; about 5 received placebo; per-sample allocation not given. Samples came from day 63 after the first vaccine or placebo injection. The sample in question was peripheral blood, obtained in a trial of Ad26.COV2.S vaccine versus placebo. The source is a person aged 18-60 years who received the Ad26.COV2.S COVID-19 vaccine or a placebo.

The chain is built from TRBV11-2 and TRBJ1-2; weak D call: TRBD1 (5 bases). CDR3 size: 14 residues. Trimming cost V 3 bases and J 2 bases, with 10 bases left between them. Germline-derived CDR1 and CDR2 are SGHAT and FQNNGV. DNA of the CDR3: TGTGCCAGCAGCTTGGGCAGGGTGAACTATGGCTACACCTTC. Its protein product is CASSLGRVNYGYTF.

The CDR3 reads CASSYTGLQGSGSYEQYF. DNA for the CDR3: TGTGCCAGCAGTTACACCGGGCTCCAGGGTAGCGGGAGCTACGAGCAGTACTTC. This sequence joins TRBV6-2 or TRBV6-3 and TRBJ2-7; 9 positions match TRBD2. V was pared by 2 bases and J by 3 bases, with 14 bases of the junction left unmatched. In germline, CDR1 is MNHEY, CDR2 SVGEGT. The CDR3 runs 18 residues.

The chain recombines TRBV6-5 with TRBJ1-2; tentatively, D is TRBD1 (6 bases). This CDR3 contains 15 residues. Trimming removed 6 bases at V and 0 bases at J, with 14 bases between. CDR1 MNHEY and CDR2 SVGAGI come from the germline V gene. CDR3 in DNA: TGTGCCAGCAGCCCCGAGGGGGGGCCTAACTATGGCTACACCTTC. As protein: CASSPEGGPNYGYTF.

Here the CDR3 DNA reads TGTGCCAGCAGCTTCTCAGGGGACACTGAAGCTTTCTTT. Amino acids: CASSFSGDTEAFF. The J gene is TRBJ1-1, the V gene TRBV9; a weak D match, TRBD1 (6 bases). The CDR3 loop spans 13 amino acids. V was shortened by 4 bases and J by 3 bases, with 10 bases between the two germline ends. Germline V gives CDR1 SGDLS, CDR2 YYNGEE. Full variable domain (rest looked up from reference TRBV9 and TRBJ1-1): DSGVTQTPKHLITATGQRVTLRCSPRSGDLSVYWYQQSLDQGLQFLIQYYNGEERAKGNILERFSAQQFPDLHSELNLSSLELGDSALYFCASSFSGDTEAFFGQGTRLTVV.

The chain employs TRBV10-3 and TRBJ2-1; the D is unclear. Trimming pared 6 bases from V and 0 bases from J, leaving 12 bases between. The CDR3 has 15 amino acids. Germline V CDR1 and CDR2: ENHRY, SYGVKD. This chain's CDR3 is CAIRGSVSSYNEQFF. Here the CDR3 DNA reads TGTGCCATCAGGGGGTCCGTAAGCTCCTACAATGAGCAGTTCTTC.

The V and J genes are TRBV6-5 and TRBJ1-2; tentatively, D is TRBD1 (5 bases). Trimming shortened V by 7 bases and J by 3 bases, and 18 bases separated the two germline ends. The CDR3 is made up of 15 amino acids. Germline loops: CDR1 MNHEY, CDR2 SVGAGI. Here the CDR3 DNA reads TGTGCCAGCATCCCTCTAGAGGGGTCAGACTATGGCTACACCTTC. It yields the protein CASIPLEGSDYGYTF.

This chain uses TRBV6-2 or TRBV6-3 with TRBJ1-5; 8 nucleotides match TRBD1. The CDR3 is 15 amino acids. V lost 6 bases, J lost 0 bases, and 4 bases stayed unmatched. Germline V gene lookup returns CDR1 MNHEY and CDR2 SVGEGT. The CDR3 region is CASSRGQGSNQPQHF. CDR3 nucleotides: TGTGCCAGCAGCCGTGGACAGGGTAGCAATCAGCCCCAGCATTTT.

The chain links TRBV6-2 or TRBV6-3 to TRBJ2-4; 10 nucleotides align to TRBD2. This CDR3 spans 17 amino acids. V lost 0 bases, J lost 8 bases, and 10 bases stayed unmatched. The germline CDR1 and CDR2 sequences are MNHEY and SVGEGT. The chain's CDR3 is CASSYSRQREGRDIQYF. CDR3 bases: TGTGCCAGCAGTTACTCGAGACAGCGGGAGGGCCGGGACATTCAGTACTTC.

CDR3 amino acids: CASRYRDRGGTEAFF. In nucleotides, the CDR3 is TGTGCCAGCAGGTACCGGGACAGGGGCGGCACTGAAGCTTTCTTT. This chain joins TRBV28 and TRBJ1-1; 10 bases are a match to TRBD1. CDR3 size: 15 residues. V lost 6 bases and J lost 4; bases outside the gene matches: 8. Germline CDR1 reads MDHEN; CDR2 reads SYDVKM.

V is TRBV20-1 and J is TRBJ1-2; D not resolved. Germline values: CDR1 DFQATT, CDR2 SNEGSKA (reference sequence). V was pared by 4 bases and J by 6 bases, with 9 bases between. The CDR3 totals 11 residues. Here the CDR3 DNA reads TGCAGTGCTAACCCGGATCATGGCTACACCTTC. This sequence encodes CSANPDHGYTF.

The V gene is TRBV4-2, the J gene TRBJ2-5; no definite D call. There are 14 residues in the CDR3. Germline CDR1 reads LGHNA; CDR2 reads YNFKEQ. V lost 0 bases and J 5 bases, leaving 10 bases between the germline ends. CDR3 loop: CASSQDGRSETQYF. In DNA, the CDR3 is TGTGCCAGCAGCCAAGATGGACGGAGCGAGACCCAGTACTTC.

The chain is built from TRBV7-8 and TRBJ2-1, with D possibly matching TRBD2 (7 bases). The CDR3 has 18 amino acids. Per the germline V gene, CDR1 is SGHVS and CDR2 is FQNEAQ. V lost 1 base to trimming and J lost 2 bases, with 18 bases between them. The CDR3 reads CASSLGWKRGGPYNEQFF. The CDR3 DNA is TGTGCCAGCAGCTTAGGATGGAAGAGGGGGGGGCCCTACAATGAGCAGTTCTTC.